This T cell receptor beta chain is drawn from a study of shared clonotypes between healthy human individuals. Study-wide results and limits: Shared clonotypes: about 5.3% naive CD4, about 4% naive CD8, less than 2.5% memory CD4, 0.4% memory CD8. Collection of samples was limited to blood; tissue repertoires likely differ. Few donors restricted represented genetic and exposure-history diversity.

Naive-designated CD8 cells lacked CD45RO, were positively enriched for CCR7, and omitted terminally differentiated effector memory CD45RA+ cells. The CDR3 has 16 amino acids. CDR1 LGHNA and CDR2 YSLEER come from the germline V gene. V lost 1 base and J lost 0; bases outside the gene matches: 3. As concerns this clone: No antigen is known for it.

The method was immunoSEQ multiplex PCR; TCRdb's version includes in-frame clones alone and lacks a portion of them. The sample has some 2 million clones, approximately 94% seen once. This chain links TRBV4-3 with TRBJ2-3; 8 bases align to TRBD2. The sequence was obtained from a man younger than 35 in good health. Sequencing was carried out using naive CD8+ T cells sorted from blood. CDR3 DNA sequence: TGCGCCAGCAGCCAAGGGGCTAGCGGGAGCACAGATACGCAGTATTTT. Its protein product is CASSQGASGSTDTQYF.